Presented here are 4 T cell receptor beta chains from one specimen sequenced in a study of T cell responses to AZD1222 COVID-19 vaccine. Assay used: immunoSEQ multiplex PCR; TCRdb lists only in-frame clones, some missing. The table includes about 87,000 clones, around 89% detected once. Sequences were derived from peripheral blood, sampled on day 0 of AZD1222 vaccination. These receptor sequences come from an adult in good health.

This clone was observed a single time. This sequence joins TRBV6-5 and TRBJ1-2; a possible D gene is TRBD1 (6 bases). This CDR3 spans 14 amino acids. The germline gives CDR1 MNHEY, CDR2 SVGAGI. Trimming cost V 5 bases and J 3 bases, with 13 bases left between them. The CDR3 DNA is TGTGCCAGCAGTCGTCTACAGGGAGACTATGGCTACACCTTC. This gives the protein CASSRLQGDYGYTF.

J is TRBJ1-3 and V is TRBV5-1; D gene unclear. V lost 1 base and J 0 bases, leaving 14 bases between the germline ends. Germline V gene sequence: CDR1 SGHRS, CDR2 YFSETQ. The CDR3 has 17 residues. The CDR3 region is CASSLSPTGASGNTIYF. CDR3 in DNA: TGCGCCAGCAGCTTGAGCCCTACGGGAGCCTCTGGAAACACCATATATTTT. The whole variable domain, remainder taken from reference TRBV5-1 and TRBJ1-3, is KAGVTQTPRYLIKTRGQQVTLSCSPISGHRSVSWYQQTPGQGLQFLFEYFSETQRNKGNFPGRFSGRQFSNSRSEMNVSTLELGDSALYLCASSLSPTGASGNTIYFGEGSWLTVV.

The CDR3 DNA sequence: TGTGCCAGTAGTCCCGAGCGGGGGAAACCGACAGATACGCAGTATTTT. Its translation: CASSPERGKPTDTQYF. This sequence joins TRBV19 and TRBJ2-3; 8 nucleotides align to TRBD2. V lost 5 bases to trimming and J lost 3 bases; unmatched junction nucleotides: 10. Germline V gene sequence: CDR1 LNHDA, CDR2 SQIVND (reference sequence). The CDR3 contains 16 residues.

The rearrangement uses TRBV5-1 and TRBJ2-7; unclear D gene. The CDR3 covers 14 residues. The V end lost 4 bases, the J end lost 4 bases, and 15 bases lay between the germline ends. The V gene's germline CDR1 is SGHRS and CDR2 YFSETQ. This CDR3 is CASSIGPEWYEQYF. CDR3 DNA: TGCGCCAGCAGCATTGGACCAGAATGGTACGAGCAGTACTTC.